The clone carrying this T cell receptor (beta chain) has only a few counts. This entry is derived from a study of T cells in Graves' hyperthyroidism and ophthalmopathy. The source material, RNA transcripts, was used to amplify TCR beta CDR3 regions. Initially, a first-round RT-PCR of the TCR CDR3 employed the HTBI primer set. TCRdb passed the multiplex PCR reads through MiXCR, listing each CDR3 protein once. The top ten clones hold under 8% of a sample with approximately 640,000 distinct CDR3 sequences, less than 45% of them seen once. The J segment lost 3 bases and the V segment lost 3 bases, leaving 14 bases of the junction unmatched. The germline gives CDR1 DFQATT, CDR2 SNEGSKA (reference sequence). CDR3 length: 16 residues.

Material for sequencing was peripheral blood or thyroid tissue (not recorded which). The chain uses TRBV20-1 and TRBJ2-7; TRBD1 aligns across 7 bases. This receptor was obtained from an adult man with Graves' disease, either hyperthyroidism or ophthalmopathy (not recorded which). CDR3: CSASEDLGQPFYEQYF. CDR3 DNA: TGCAGTGCTAGTGAGGACTTGGGACAGCCCTTCTACGAGCAGTACTTC.